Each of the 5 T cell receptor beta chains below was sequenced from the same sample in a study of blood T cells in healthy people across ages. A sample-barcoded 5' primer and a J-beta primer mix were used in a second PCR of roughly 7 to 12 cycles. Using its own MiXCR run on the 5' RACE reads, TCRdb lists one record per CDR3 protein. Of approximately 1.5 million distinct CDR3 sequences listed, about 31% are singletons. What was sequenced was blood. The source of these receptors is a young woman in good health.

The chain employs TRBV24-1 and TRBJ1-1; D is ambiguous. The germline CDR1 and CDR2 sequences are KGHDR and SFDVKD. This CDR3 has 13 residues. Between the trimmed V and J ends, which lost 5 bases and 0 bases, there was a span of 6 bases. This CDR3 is CATSGVLNTEAFF. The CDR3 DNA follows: TGTGCCACCAGTGGAGTCCTGAACACTGAAGCTTTCTTT.

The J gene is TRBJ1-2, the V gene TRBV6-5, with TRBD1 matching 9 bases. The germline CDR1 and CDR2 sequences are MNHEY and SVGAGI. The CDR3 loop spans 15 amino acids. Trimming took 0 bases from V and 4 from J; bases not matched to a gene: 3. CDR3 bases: TGTGCCAGCAGTTACTCGGGACAGGGAGGCTATGGCTACACCTTC. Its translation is CASSYSGQGGYGYTF.

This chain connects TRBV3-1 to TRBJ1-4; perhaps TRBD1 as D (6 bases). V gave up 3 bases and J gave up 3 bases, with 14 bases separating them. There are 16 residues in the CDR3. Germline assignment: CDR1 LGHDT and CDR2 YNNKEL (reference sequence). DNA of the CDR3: TGTGCCAGCAGCCAGGATGTGTGGGGGCCTAATGAAAAACTGTTTTTT. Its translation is CASSQDVWGPNEKLFF.

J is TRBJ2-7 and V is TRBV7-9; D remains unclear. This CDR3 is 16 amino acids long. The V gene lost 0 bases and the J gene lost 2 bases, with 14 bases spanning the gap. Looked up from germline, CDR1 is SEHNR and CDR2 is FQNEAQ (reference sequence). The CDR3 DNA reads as TGTGCCAGCAGCTTAGCCACGGGTGGCGCCGCCTACGAGCAGTACTTC. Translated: CASSLATGGAAYEQYF. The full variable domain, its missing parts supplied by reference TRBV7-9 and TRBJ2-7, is DTGVSQNPRHKITKRGQNVTFRCDPISEHNRLYWYRQTLGQGPEFLTYFQNEAQLEKSRLLSDRFSAERPKGSFSTLEIQRTEQGDSAMYLCASSLATGGAAYEQYFGPGTRLTVT.

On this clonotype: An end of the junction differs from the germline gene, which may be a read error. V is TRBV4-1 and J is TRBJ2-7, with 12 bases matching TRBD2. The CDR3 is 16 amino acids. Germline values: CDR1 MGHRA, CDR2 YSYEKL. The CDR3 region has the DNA TGCGCCAGCAGCCCTGGACTAGCGGGGCCCTCCTGCGAGCAGTACTTC. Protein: CASSPGLAGPSCEQYF.